The TCR beta chain under discussion was sequenced for a study of human T cells and chemical hapten exposure (dated by TCRdb to the early 2020s). For context, the study as a whole: For sensitization, 2% DPC in acetone was applied to a roughly 2 cm by roughly 2 cm area of upper inner arm skin. Libraries were combined into a pool for sequencing, and differences in TCR yield between samples came mainly from small differences in library volumes within the pool. Throughout the roughly 26-week study period, patients were also given weekly therapeutic DPC doses on the scalp. Under 30 alopecia patients gave blood for TCR sequencing at one to four time points (pre-sensitization, 2, 6 and 24 weeks). Alopecia areata with under or over 50% scalp involvement, alopecia totalis and alopecia universalis were represented in the patient cohort, which was mostly female. In alopecia patients, the study followed how the peripheral blood TCR repertoire changed in vivo over primary and secondary sensitization to diphenylcyclopropenone (DPC), a hapten. Blood samples were taken from patients before sensitization (week 0) and at 2, 6 and about 24 weeks after DPC sensitization. Patch testing on the upper back used Finn chambers containing 0.01% DPC, with scoring done after 6 days according to International Contact Dermatitis Research Group standards.

Explained via the paper, the time point label denotes: patch test 3, about 24 weeks after DPC sensitization. Reading the label with the study, this specimen's treatment or condition is: therapeutic diphenylcyclopropenone sensitization with weekly scalp DPC. Blood at each patch-test visit was drawn before the patch test was applied. Patients were considered eligible if aged 18 to 70, diagnosed with alopecia and deemed suitable for DPC therapy, and patients were excluded if pregnant. Total RNA was extracted from unfractionated whole blood that had been collected in Tempus Blood RNA tubes. Libraries were built with RACE. Instrument used: NextSeq 500. Library preparation attached unique molecular identifiers to individual cDNA molecules for quantitative, reproducible TCR counting. Each blood RNA sample was used to sequence both TCR alpha and TCR beta chains. The study's processing was this. Samples had a median of roughly 87,000 TCRs, with a range from roughly 23,224 to 700,000. V, J and CDR3 annotation of the TCR reads was performed with the Decombinator software suite. Every sample was subsampled to the same number of TCRs (28,000) for the PS versus PT1 abundance plots. TCRs were defined as expanded if absent before sensitization and observed at least eight times at the 2-week time point. TCRdb ran its own pipeline on the public reads, namely fastp trimming at Q25 and MiXCR clone calling, and kept in-frame beta chains. Rows are unified per CDR3 protein, each entry keeping the most common DNA and genes. The V and J calls follow TCRdb's processing rather than the paper's. The sample table contains just under 60,000 distinct CDR3 sequences; only one count was recorded for roughly an eighth of them. Of the sample, 2.4% falls within the top ten clones.

V drops 5 bases and J drops 3 bases, leaving 11 bases in between. The CDR1 and CDR2 encoded by the germline V gene are SGHAT and FQNNGV. The cysteine opens and the phenylalanine closes a CDR3 of 13 amino acids. Kept here is only the CDR3 DNA, which spans 39 bases and is read in frame from base 1. Summary of the overall study and its limitations: DPC sensitization did not change the number of TCRs with a frequency above 1 in 1000, and there was no evidence of changes in global repertoire structure. After repeated subsampling, changes were observed in the strength of the expansion versus patch-test correlation and in the threshold at which the correlation became significant. Compared with pre-sensitization or healthy control sets, expanded TCRs formed significantly more large CDR3 similarity clusters, which is consistent with antigen-driven responses. Alopecia, a presumed autoimmune disease, was present in all patients, so the immune response of the patients might differ from that of healthy individuals. The number of PT1 expanded TCRs positively correlated with patch test score, significant at thresholds 8, 16 and 32 but not 4.

This clonotype came up once. No antigen is known for it. Base qualities are not provided; no much larger clone lies one nucleotide away. A single read counts as weak evidence. In this chain, TRBV11-2 is recombined with TRBJ2-7; the D segment cannot be called with confidence. This sample comprised whole blood, obtained in connection with sensitization to the hapten diphenylcyclopropenone (DPC). This TCR was sampled from a young man with alopecia areata. Some clones in this sample may be carry-over from other donors' samples. The CDR3 protein is CASSLRIDYEQYF. The DNA sequence is given as TGTGCCAGCAGCCTCCGAATCGACTACGAGCAGTACTTC.